Below are 25 T cell receptor beta chains sequenced from a single sample in a study of T cells after yellow fever vaccination. Via MiXCR, TCRdb re-called the 5' RACE reads, giving one row per CDR3 protein. Altogether a few hundred thousand distinct CDR3 sequences are present, approximately 13% being singletons, with the ten largest covering 3.2%. The starting material was CD4+ T cells sorted from PBMCs, obtained 15 days after the yellow fever booster vaccination. The receptors were gathered from a man between 18 and 35 years old who received the YFV17D yellow fever vaccine.

This clonotype was seen a handful of times. The V gene is TRBV4-2, the J gene TRBJ1-5; no clear D. Germline CDR1 reads LGHNA; CDR2 reads YNFKEQ. CDR3 length: 15 residues. Trimming took 3 bases from V and 7 from J, leaving 16 bases between them. CDR3 residues: CASSQDRTGRQPQHF. Written as DNA, the CDR3 is TGTGCCAGCAGCCAGGACCGGACCGGTCGGCAGCCCCAGCATTTT.

The chain couples TRBV9 to TRBJ2-6; D possibly corresponds to TRBD2 (6 bases). V was cut by 0 bases and J by 0 bases, with 19 bases left in between. Germline assignment: CDR1 SGDLS and CDR2 YYNGEE. The CDR3 sequence is 20 residues long. The CDR3 nucleotides read TGTGCCAGCAGCGTAGCTACTCGGGGGAGGCTCCCCTCTGGGGCCAACGTCCTGACTTTC. It translates to CASSVATRGRLPSGANVLTF.

This chain joins TRBV5-1 and TRBJ2-2, with 7 bases identical to TRBD1. V lost 7 bases to trimming and J lost 4 bases; unmatched junction nucleotides: 4. Per the germline V gene, CDR1 is SGHRS and CDR2 is YFSETQ. This CDR3 has 13 amino acids. The DNA of the CDR3 is TGCGCCAGCGGAACAGGGGTCACCGGGGAGCTGTTTTTT. Translating it yields CASGTGVTGELFF.

This clonotype was detected a few times. The rearrangement joins TRBV20-1 to TRBJ2-3; 7 bases map to TRBD1. The V segment lost 5 bases and the J segment 3 bases; nucleotides outside the gene matches: 11. Germline assignment: CDR1 DFQATT and CDR2 SNEGSKA (reference sequence). The CDR3 contains 15 residues. In DNA form, the CDR3 reads TGCAGTGCTCGGGCCCCGGGACAGAGGACAGATACGCAGTATTTT. Its translation: CSARAPGQRTDTQYF.

This clonotype came up once. V is TRBV6-6 and J is TRBJ1-2; D perhaps matches TRBD1 (5 bases). The ends were cut back, 4 bases at V and 4 bases at J, with 13 bases in the middle. Germline-derived CDR1 and CDR2 are MNHNY and SVGAGI (reference sequence). The CDR3 is 14 residues long. This CDR3 reads CASSSPGPIYGYTF. As DNA, the CDR3 is TGTGCCAGCAGTTCGCCGGGACCTATCTATGGCTACACCTTC.

This clonotype occurred a few times. The V and J genes are TRBV5-1 and TRBJ2-5, with 7 bases that match TRBD2. The CDR3 is 15 amino acids. J was trimmed by 0 bases and V by 0 bases; bases with no gene match: 2. Looked up from germline, CDR1 is SGHRS and CDR2 is YFSETQ. The chain's CDR3 is CASSLVGGDQETQYF. For the CDR3, the DNA is TGCGCCAGCAGCTTGGTGGGGGGGGACCAAGAGACCCAGTACTTC.

The chain has TRBV5-4 and TRBJ2-2; TRBD1 aligns across 10 bases. The CDR3 sequence is 15 residues long. Per the germline V gene, CDR1 is SGHNT and CDR2 is YYREEE (reference sequence). Losses at the gene ends were 4 bases for V and 5 bases for J; bases not matched to a gene: 5. CDR3 DNA: TGTGCCAGCAGCGCGACAGGGGGCGTAACCGGGGAGCTGTTTTTT. Translating it yields CASSATGGVTGELFF.

The V and J genes are TRBV20-1 and TRBJ2-1; 9 nucleotides match TRBD1. Germline lookup yields CDR1 DFQATT and CDR2 SNEGSKA (reference sequence). The trim removed 5 bases at V and 4 bases at J, leaving 6 bases unmatched. This CDR3 has 14 residues. The CDR3, as DNA: TGCAGTGCTCACCGGGACAGGGTATACAATGAGCAGTTCTTC. Translated, it gives CSAHRDRVYNEQFF.

There are many counts of this clonotype. V and J are TRBV5-5 and TRBJ2-7; a weak D match, TRBD1 (6 bases). The CDR3 runs 14 residues. V was trimmed by 4 bases and J by 6 bases, leaving 17 bases between them. Per germline, CDR1 SGHKS and CDR2 YYEKEE (reference sequence). The CDR3 bases are TGTGCCAGCAGCCCTCCTACAGGGACGCGCGAGCAGTACTTC. Amino acids: CASSPPTGTREQYF. Full variable domain (missing parts from reference TRBV5-5 and TRBJ2-7): DAGVTQSPTHLIKTRGQQVTLRCSPISGHKSVSWYQQVLGQGPQFIFQYYEKEERGRGNFPDRFSARQFPNYSSELNVNALLLGDSALYLCASSPPTGTREQYFGPGTRLTVT.

The chain has TRBV29-1 and TRBJ2-7, with TRBD2 identical over 8 bases. Germline trimming cut 4 bases from V and 1 base from J; bases unmatched to any gene: 9. CDR1 is SQVTM and CDR2 is ANQGSEA in the germline V gene. The CDR3 length is 15 residues. The CDR3 DNA reads as TGCAGCGTTGCTGCGTTTCGGGGGGGGTCCTACGAGCAGTACGTC. The encoded protein is CSVAAFRGGSYEQYV.

This clonotype was seen repeatedly, ten times or more. The CDR3 protein is CASSLFETRNTEAFF. CDR3 in DNA: TGTGCCAGCAGCTTATTCGAGACGAGGAACACTGAAGCTTTCTTT. The V call is TRBV7-6, the J call TRBJ1-1; D is unclear. Between the trimmed V and J ends, which lost 2 bases and 1 base, there was a span of 11 bases. Germline assignment: CDR1 SGHVS and CDR2 FNYEAQ. The CDR3 runs to 15 residues.

A few counts support this clonotype. Written as DNA, the CDR3 is TGTGCCAGCAGCGGTCAGGCGCCCTCTCTTACCGGGGAGCTGTTTTTT. It codes for CASSGQAPSLTGELFF. The rearrangement links TRBV6-2 or TRBV6-3 to TRBJ2-2; D is uncertain. CDR3 size: 16 residues. Germline V gene lookup returns CDR1 MNHEY and CDR2 SVGEGT. Trimming took 6 bases from V and 5 from J, leaving 19 bases between them.

This clonotype was detected only a few times. This chain uses TRBV29-1 with TRBJ2-1; a weak D match, TRBD2 (5 bases). From germline, CDR1 is SQVTM and CDR2 ANQGSEA. Trimming took 4 bases from V and 6 from J, leaving 13 bases between them. There are 13 residues in the CDR3. The CDR3 region has the DNA TGCAGCGTTGGCGGGCTGATGTTCAATGAGCAGTTCTTC. Protein product: CSVGGLMFNEQFF.

The chain carries TRBV4-1 and TRBJ2-4; the D is unclear. Germline V gene data show CDR1 as MGHRA and CDR2 as YSYEKL. V was pared by 1 base and J by 8 bases, with 12 bases between. The CDR3 loop spans 14 amino acids. DNA of the CDR3: TGCGCCAGCAGCCAAGTTGAGCAGGCGGACATTCAGTACTTC. It specifies CASSQVEQADIQYF.

The V call is TRBV30, the J call TRBJ1-5, with D maybe TRBD1 (5 bases). Germline CDR1 is GTSNPN and CDR2 is SVGIG (reference sequence). The CDR3 consists of 14 residues. V was pared by 1 base and J by 6 bases, with 13 bases between. The CDR3 bases are TGTGCCTGGAGTGACGCCAGGGTTAGTCAGCCCCAGCATTTT. The encoded protein is CAWSDARVSQPQHF. Full variable domain (remainder filled in from reference TRBV30 and TRBJ1-5): SQTIHQWPATLVQPVGSPLSLECTVEGTSNPNLYWYRQAAGRGLQLLFYSVGIGQISSEVPQNLSASRPQDRQFILSSKKLLLSDSGFYLCAWSDARVSQPQHFGDGTRLSIL.

The table lists this clonotype with many counts. V and J are TRBV7-2 and TRBJ2-1; D tentatively reads TRBD1 or TRBD2 (5 bases each). Germline V gene data show CDR1 as SGHTA and CDR2 as FQGNSA. V shed 5 bases and J shed 6 bases, with 11 bases lying between them. CDR3 length: 13 amino acids. The CDR3 DNA reads TGTGCCAGCAGCCCGCTTGGGGGCAATGAGCAGTTCTTC. This sequence encodes CASSPLGGNEQFF.

CDR3 sequence reads: CASSPQGAMDTGELFF. Here the CDR3 DNA reads TGTGCCAGCAGCCCACAGGGGGCGATGGACACCGGGGAGCTGTTTTTT. The chain combines TRBV12-3 or TRBV12-4 with TRBJ2-2, with 9 bases that match TRBD1. The J segment lost 3 bases and the V segment lost 6 bases, leaving 8 bases of the junction unmatched. The CDR3 covers 16 residues.

The sample holds a few counts of this clonotype. The chain joins TRBV6-2 or TRBV6-3 to TRBJ1-1, with TRBD1 as a possible D gene (5 bases). CDR1 MNHEY and CDR2 SVGEGT come from the germline V gene. The CDR3 sequence is 16 residues long. Trimming pared 2 bases from V and 5 bases from J, leaving 18 bases between. CDR3 in DNA: TGTGCCAGCAGTTACCGGGGGACTTGGGGAGGGACTGAAGCTTTCTTT. This codes for CASSYRGTWGGTEAFF.

This clonotype was observed many times. The V and J genes are TRBV29-1 and TRBJ1-1; weak D call: TRBD1 (6 bases). Looked up from germline, CDR1 is SQVTM and CDR2 is ANQGSEA. V was pared by 7 bases and J by 5 bases, with 17 bases between. The CDR3 runs 13 residues. Here the CDR3 DNA reads TGCAGCGCCGAGGCGCAGGGGCATACTGAAGCTTTCTTT. Translated, it gives CSAEAQGHTEAFF.

The chain recombines TRBV2 with TRBJ2-1; TRBD1 or TRBD2 may be the D gene (5 bases each). The CDR3 has 17 residues. Per germline, CDR1 SNHLY and CDR2 FYNNEI. The V and J ends lost 4 bases and 6 bases respectively, with 22 bases between them. CDR3 residues: CASSGAGTSRTPNEQFF. In nucleotides, the CDR3 is TGTGCCAGCAGTGGGGCCGGGACCTCCCGAACCCCCAATGAGCAGTTCTTC.

At least ten counts were recorded for this clonotype. This chain uses TRBV20-1 with TRBJ2-1, with D unclear. The CDR3 covers 18 residues. From germline, CDR1 is DFQATT and CDR2 SNEGSKA (reference sequence). The germline V and J ends were trimmed by 0 bases and 0 bases, with 18 bases remaining between them. CDR3 protein: CSARDRHSPQSSYNEQFF. CDR3 nucleotide sequence: TGCAGTGCTAGAGATCGACATTCGCCTCAGAGCTCCTACAATGAGCAGTTCTTC.

This clonotype was seen more than once but under ten times. The V and J genes are TRBV5-1 and TRBJ2-3, with 11 bases identical to TRBD1. This CDR3 comprises 16 residues. Germline CDR1 and CDR2: SGHRS and YFSETQ. Losses at the gene ends were 3 bases for V and 4 bases for J; bases not matched to a gene: 7. CDR3 DNA sequence: TGCGCCAGCAGCTGGTGGACAGGGGGCGTCGCAGATACGCAGTATTTT. Encoded protein: CASSWWTGGVADTQYF.

The chain recombines TRBV10-3 with TRBJ2-1, with a weak D call TRBD2 (6 bases). With 0 bases removed from V and 10 bases from J, the gap between germline ends came to 16 bases. Germline V gene data show CDR1 as ENHRY and CDR2 as SYGVKD. This CDR3 has 15 amino acids. The DNA for the CDR3 is TGTGCCATCAGTGAGTCTTGGGCTAGCGCGGGGGAGCAGTTCTTC. It specifies CAISESWASAGEQFF.

V is TRBV11-2 and J is TRBJ1-2; perhaps TRBD1 as D (5 bases). CDR1 is SGHAT and CDR2 is FQNNGV in the germline V gene. Trimming shortened V by 5 bases and J by 1 base, and 11 bases separated the two germline ends. CDR3 length equals 14 residues. CDR3 sequence (DNA): TGTGCCAGCAGCCCCGATCAGGGTAACTATGGCTACACCTTC. It codes for CASSPDQGNYGYTF.

This clonotype was found a few times. This chain links TRBV7-9 with TRBJ1-6; D not certain. The CDR3 extends over 13 amino acids. The V end lost 7 bases, the J end lost 6 bases, and 10 bases lay between the germline ends. Germline V gene lookup returns CDR1 SEHNR and CDR2 FQNEAQ (reference sequence). CDR3 amino acids: CASNPTGNSPLHF. The CDR3 DNA is TGTGCCAGCAACCCAACGGGTAATTCACCCCTCCACTTT.